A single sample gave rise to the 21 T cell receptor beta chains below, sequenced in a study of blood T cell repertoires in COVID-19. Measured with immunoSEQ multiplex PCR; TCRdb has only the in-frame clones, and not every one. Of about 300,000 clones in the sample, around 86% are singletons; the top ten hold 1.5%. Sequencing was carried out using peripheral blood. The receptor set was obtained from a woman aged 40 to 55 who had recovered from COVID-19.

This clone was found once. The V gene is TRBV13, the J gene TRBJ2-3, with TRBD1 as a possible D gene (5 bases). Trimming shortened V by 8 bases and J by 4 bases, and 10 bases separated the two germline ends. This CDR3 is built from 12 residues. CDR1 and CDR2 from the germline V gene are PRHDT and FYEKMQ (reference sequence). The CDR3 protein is CASGSGSDTQYF. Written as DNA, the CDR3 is TGTGCCAGCGGTTCAGGGTCAGATACGCAGTATTTT.

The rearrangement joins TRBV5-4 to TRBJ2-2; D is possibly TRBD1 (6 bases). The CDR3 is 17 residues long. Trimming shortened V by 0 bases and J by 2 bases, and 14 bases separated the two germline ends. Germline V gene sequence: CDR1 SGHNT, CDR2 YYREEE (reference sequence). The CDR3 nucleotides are TGTGCCAGCAGCTTGGATAAGGCAGGGGAAAACACCGGGGAGCTGTTTTTT. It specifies CASSLDKAGENTGELFF.

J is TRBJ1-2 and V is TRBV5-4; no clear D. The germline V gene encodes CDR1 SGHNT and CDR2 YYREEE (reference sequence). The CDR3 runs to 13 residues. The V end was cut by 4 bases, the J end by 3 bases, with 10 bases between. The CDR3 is CASSLDPDYGYTF. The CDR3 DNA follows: TGTGCCAGCAGCCTAGACCCAGACTATGGCTACACCTTC.

CDR3 in amino acids: CASSPRTSGVFRTQYF. Written as DNA, the CDR3 is TGTGCCAGCTCACCACGGACTAGCGGGGTTTTCCGGACCCAGTACTTC. V usage is TRBV18 and J usage is TRBJ2-5, with 12 positions matching TRBD2. CDR3 length: 16 residues. Germline-derived CDR1 and CDR2 are KGHSH and LQKENI. V was clipped by 1 base and J by 7 bases; unmatched bases: 7. The variable domain in full, completed from reference TRBV18 and TRBJ2-5, reads NAGVMQNPRHLVRRRGQEARLRCSPMKGHSHVYWYRQLPEEGLKFMVYLQKENIIDESGMPKERFSAEFPKEGPSILRIQQVVRGDSAAYFCASSPRTSGVFRTQYFGPGTRLLVL.

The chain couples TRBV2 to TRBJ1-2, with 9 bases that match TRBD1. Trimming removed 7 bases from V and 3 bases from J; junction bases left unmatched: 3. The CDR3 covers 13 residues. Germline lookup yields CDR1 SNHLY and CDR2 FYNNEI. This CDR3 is CASTRDRDYGYTF. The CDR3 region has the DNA TGTGCCAGCACTCGGGACAGGGACTATGGCTACACCTTC.

CDR3 nucleotide sequence: TGTGCCAGCCTCGCCACGGGAGGCAGTGATTCACCCCTCCACTTT. This encodes CASLATGGSDSPLHF. The V call is TRBV2, the J call TRBJ1-6, with D uncertain. Germline V lookup: CDR1 SNHLY, CDR2 FYNNEI. The CDR3 has 15 amino acids. Deletions cut 8 bases from V and 8 bases from J, with 19 bases between.

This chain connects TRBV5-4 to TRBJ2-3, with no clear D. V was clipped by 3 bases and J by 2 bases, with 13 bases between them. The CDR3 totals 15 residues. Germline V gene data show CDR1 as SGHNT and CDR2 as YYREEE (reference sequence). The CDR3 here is CASSSLDGNTDTQYF. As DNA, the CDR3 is TGTGCCAGCAGCTCCCTAGACGGTAACACAGATACGCAGTATTTT. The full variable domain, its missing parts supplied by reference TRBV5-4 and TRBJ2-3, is ETGVTQSPTHLIKTRGQQVTLRCSSQSGHNTVSWYQQALGQGPQFIFQYYREEENGRGNFPPRFSGLQFPNYSSELNVNALELDDSALYLCASSSLDGNTDTQYFGPGTRLTVL.

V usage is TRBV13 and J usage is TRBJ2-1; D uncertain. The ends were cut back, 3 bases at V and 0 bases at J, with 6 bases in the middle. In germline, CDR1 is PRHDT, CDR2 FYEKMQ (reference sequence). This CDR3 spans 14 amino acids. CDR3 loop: CASSFLNSYNEQFF. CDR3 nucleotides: TGTGCCAGCAGCTTCCTAAACTCCTACAATGAGCAGTTCTTC.

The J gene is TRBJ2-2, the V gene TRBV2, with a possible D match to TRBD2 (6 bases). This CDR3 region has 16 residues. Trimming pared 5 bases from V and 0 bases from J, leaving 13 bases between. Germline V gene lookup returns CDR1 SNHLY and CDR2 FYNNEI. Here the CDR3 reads CASSLGGLPNTGELFF. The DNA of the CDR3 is TGTGCCAGCAGTCTTGGGGGACTGCCGAACACCGGGGAGCTGTTTTTT.

DNA for the CDR3: TGCAGTGCTAGTCAGGGGGGCAATCAGCCCCAGCATTTT. This translates into CSASQGGNQPQHF. V and J are TRBV20-1 and TRBJ1-5; 7 bases map to TRBD1. The CDR3 totals 13 residues. Germline values: CDR1 DFQATT, CDR2 SNEGSKA (reference sequence). After removal of 3 bases from V and 2 bases from J, the junction contained 1 base not matched to a gene.

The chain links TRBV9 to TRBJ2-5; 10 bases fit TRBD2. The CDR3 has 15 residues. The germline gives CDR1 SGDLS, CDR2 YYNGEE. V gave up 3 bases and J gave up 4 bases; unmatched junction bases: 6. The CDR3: CASSDARTSGETQYF. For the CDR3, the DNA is TGTGCCAGCAGCGACGCCCGGACTAGCGGAGAGACCCAGTACTTC.

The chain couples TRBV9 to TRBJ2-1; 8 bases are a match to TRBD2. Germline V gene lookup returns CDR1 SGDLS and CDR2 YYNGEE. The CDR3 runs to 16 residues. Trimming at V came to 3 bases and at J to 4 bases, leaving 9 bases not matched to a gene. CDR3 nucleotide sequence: TGTGCCAGCAGCGCCCGTGCCGGGGGGGCTTACAATGAGCAGTTCTTC. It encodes CASSARAGGAYNEQFF. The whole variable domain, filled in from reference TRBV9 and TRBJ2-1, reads DSGVTQTPKHLITATGQRVTLRCSPRSGDLSVYWYQQSLDQGLQFLIQYYNGEERAKGNILERFSAQQFPDLHSELNLSSLELGDSALYFCASSARAGGAYNEQFFGPGTRLTVL.

Here the CDR3 DNA reads TGTGCCATCAGTGAGTCAAGGGGACAGGGGGAGACTGAAGCTTTCTTT. This translates into CAISESRGQGETEAFF. The chain links TRBV10-3 to TRBJ1-1, with 11 bases matching TRBD1. Germline V lookup: CDR1 ENHRY, CDR2 SYGVKD. CDR3 length: 16 residues. The V segment lost 0 bases and the J segment 5 bases; nucleotides outside the gene matches: 5.

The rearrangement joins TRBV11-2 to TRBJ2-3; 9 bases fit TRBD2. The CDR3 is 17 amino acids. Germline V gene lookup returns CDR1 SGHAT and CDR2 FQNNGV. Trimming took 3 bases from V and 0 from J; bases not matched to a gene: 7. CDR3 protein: CASSFMALAGSTDTQYF. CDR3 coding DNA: TGTGCCAGCAGCTTTATGGCCCTAGCGGGGAGCACAGATACGCAGTATTTT.

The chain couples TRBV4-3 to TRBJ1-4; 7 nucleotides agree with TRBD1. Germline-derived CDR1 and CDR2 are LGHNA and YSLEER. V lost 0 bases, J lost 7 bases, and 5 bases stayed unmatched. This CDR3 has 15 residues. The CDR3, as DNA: TGCGCCAGCAGCCAAGAAGGGGACAGTAGTGAAAAACTGTTTTTT. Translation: CASSQEGDSSEKLFF.

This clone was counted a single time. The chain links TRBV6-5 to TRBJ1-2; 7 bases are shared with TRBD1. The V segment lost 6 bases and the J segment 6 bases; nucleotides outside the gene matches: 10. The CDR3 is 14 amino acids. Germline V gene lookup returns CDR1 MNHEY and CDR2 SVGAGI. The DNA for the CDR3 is TGTGCCAGCAGCCTTACAGGGGAAGTCAATGGCTACACCTTC. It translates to CASSLTGEVNGYTF.

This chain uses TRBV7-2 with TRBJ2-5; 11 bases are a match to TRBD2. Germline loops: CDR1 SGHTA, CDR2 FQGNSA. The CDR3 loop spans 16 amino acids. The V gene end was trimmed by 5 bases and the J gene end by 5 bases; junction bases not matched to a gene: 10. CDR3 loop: CASSPRLAGLGETQYF. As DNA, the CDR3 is TGTGCCAGCAGCCCACGACTAGCGGGGTTGGGGGAGACCCAGTACTTC.

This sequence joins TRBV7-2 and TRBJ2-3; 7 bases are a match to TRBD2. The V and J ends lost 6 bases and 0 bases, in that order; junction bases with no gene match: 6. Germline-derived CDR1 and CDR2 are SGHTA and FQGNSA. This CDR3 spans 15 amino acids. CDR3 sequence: CASRVWRESTDTQYF. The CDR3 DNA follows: TGTGCCAGCAGGGTATGGCGGGAGAGCACAGATACGCAGTATTTT.

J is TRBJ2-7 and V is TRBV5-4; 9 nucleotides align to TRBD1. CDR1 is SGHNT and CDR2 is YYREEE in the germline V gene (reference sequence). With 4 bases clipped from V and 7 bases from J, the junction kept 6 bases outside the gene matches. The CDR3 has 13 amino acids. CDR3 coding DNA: TGTGCCAGCAGCGTCCGGGACAGGGCTGAGCAGTACTTC. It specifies CASSVRDRAEQYF. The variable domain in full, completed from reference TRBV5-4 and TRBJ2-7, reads ETGVTQSPTHLIKTRGQQVTLRCSSQSGHNTVSWYQQALGQGPQFIFQYYREEENGRGNFPPRFSGLQFPNYSSELNVNALELDDSALYLCASSVRDRAEQYFGPGTRLTVT.

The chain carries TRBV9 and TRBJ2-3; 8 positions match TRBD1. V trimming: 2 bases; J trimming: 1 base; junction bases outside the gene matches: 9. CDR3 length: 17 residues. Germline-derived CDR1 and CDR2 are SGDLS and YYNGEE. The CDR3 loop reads CASSVTTGGYGTDTQYF. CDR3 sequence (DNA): TGTGCCAGCAGCGTTACTACAGGGGGGTACGGCACAGATACGCAGTATTTT.

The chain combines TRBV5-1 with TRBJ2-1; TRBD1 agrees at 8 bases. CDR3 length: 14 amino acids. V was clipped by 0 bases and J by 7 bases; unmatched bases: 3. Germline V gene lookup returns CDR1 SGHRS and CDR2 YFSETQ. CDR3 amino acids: CASSLGQGANEQFF. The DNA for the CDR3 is TGCGCCAGCAGCTTGGGCCAGGGGGCGAATGAGCAGTTCTTC.